Listed here is a single T cell receptor beta chain. TCRdb's copy holds only in-frame clones and misses some; the assay was immunoSEQ multiplex PCR. The sample shows hundreds of thousands of clones, around 91% of them seen only once. This sample is drawn from a study of blood T cell repertoires in COVID-19. Sequenced sample: PBMCs or T cells enriched from blood (not recorded which). The receptor comes from a man aged 30 to 45 who had recovered from COVID-19.

The CDR3 bases are TGCAGTGCTAGTAACGGGAGGCTAAGGAATGAGCAGTTCTTC. Protein: CSASNGRLRNEQFF. The V and J genes are TRBV20-1 and TRBJ2-1; 7 nucleotides line up with TRBD2. Per the germline V gene, CDR1 is DFQATT and CDR2 is SNEGSKA (reference sequence). The CDR3 is 14 residues long. V lost 3 bases to trimming and J lost 7 bases; unmatched junction nucleotides: 9.